A selection of T cell receptor beta chains follows, all from one sample in a study of shared clonotypes between healthy human individuals. Repertoires were generated with immunoSEQ multiplex PCR, while TCRdb's copy carries only in-frame clones and drops some. The table has under 600,000 clones, 60% to 80% seen once. Material for sequencing was PBMCs. These receptors came from a middle-aged woman in good health. Some clones in this sample may be carry-over from other donors' samples. CDR3s include the opening cysteine and the closing phenylalanine or tryptophan. D genes are given only for firm matches. Rows may omit the clone size; those that give it use once, few, many or a size class.

J | V | size | D | DNA | CDR3
TRBJ2-1 | TRBV5-4 | . | TRBD1 | TGTGCCAGCAGCCAGGGGGATTCCTACAATGAGCAGTTCTTC | CASSQGDSYNEQFF
TRBJ2-1 | TRBV5-1 | . | . | TGCGCCAGCAGCCGACCACCGGACAATGAGCAGTTCTTC | CASSRPPDNEQFF
TRBJ2-3 | TRBV6-5 | . | . | TGTGCCAGCAGTCCTAGCACAGATACGCAGTATTTT | CASSPSTDTQYF
TRBJ2-2 | TRBV19 | once | . | TGTGCCAGTAGTATAGATCGACGCGGGGAGCTGTTTTTT | CASSIDRRGELFF
TRBJ2-3 | TRBV19 | . | . | TGTGCCAGTAGTATCCCCCAGGGTGGGCGACAAGATACGCAGTATTTT | CASSIPQGGRQDTQYF
TRBJ1-2 | TRBV14 | few | . | TGTGCCAGCAGCCAAGATCTAGGACCCCCTGACGGCTACACCTTC | CASSQDLGPPDGYTF
TRBJ2-7 | TRBV29-1 | . | . | TGCAGCGTTGCAGGGGGGGGCTCCTACGAGCAGTACTTC | CSVAGGGSYEQYF
TRBJ1-2 | TRBV21-1 | . | . | TGTGCCAGCAGCGCACTTAGGGATGGCTACACCTTC | CASSALRDGYTF
TRBJ1-2 | TRBV28 | . | . | TGTGCCAGCAGGGGAGATAACTATGGCTACACCTTC | CASRGDNYGYTF
TRBJ2-5 | TRBV6-5 | . | TRBD2 | TGTGCCACCACCCTGGGCGGGAGGGCCGTAGAGACCCAGTACTTC | CATTLGGRAVETQYF
TRBJ2-1 | TRBV6-4 | few | . | TGTGCCAGCAGTGACACACCAGAGAATGAGCAGTTCTTC | CASSDTPENEQFF